This entry describes one T cell receptor beta chain. Antigen unknown. This record belongs to a study of T cells in Graves' hyperthyroidism and ophthalmopathy. Template material for amplifying TCR beta CDR3 regions consisted of RNA transcripts. TCR CDR3 underwent first-round RT-PCR with the HTBI primer set. Via MiXCR, TCRdb re-called the multiplex PCR reads, giving one row per CDR3 protein. The sample carries about 640,000 distinct CDR3 sequences, roughly 15% recorded once. The CDR3 is made up of 15 amino acids. CDR1 and CDR2 (germline): SNHLY, FYNNEI. Losses at the gene ends were 6 bases for V and 0 bases for J; bases not matched to a gene: 7. At least 3 on the Clinical Activity Score was recorded for ophthalmopathy patients, who also had NOSPECS grade at least 4 and duration under 3 months. Thyroid ultrasound, orbital computed tomography, clinical symptoms, and serum thyroxine and TRAb underpinned diagnoses.

Overall study findings and caveats: Appearing also in blood were most of the thyroid clonotypes expanded above 0.001. The model forecast ophthalmopathy, anticipating it by a median about six months before onset.

The sequence was obtained from a woman aged 50 to 60 with Graves' ophthalmopathy. Sequencing was performed on blood. The chain is built from TRBV2 and TRBJ2-7, with 8 bases matching TRBD1. Here the CDR3 DNA reads TGTGCCAGCAGGAGACAGGGGAGTCCCTCCTACGAGCAGTACTTC. The encoded protein is CASRRQGSPSYEQYF.